This T cell receptor (beta chain) was sequenced for a study of T cell repertoires in cytomegalovirus infection. Study in general: It was recently identified HLA-C-restricted and well-studied HLA-B-restricted CMV epitopes that the study used. It was the public TCR beta signatures that indicated both CMV infection and matching HLA type.

Study results and caveats: Summed public TCR beta family frequency identified CMV carriers bearing the relevant HLA. Dominating the ex vivo response were TCR beta clonotypes that were CMV-specific and HLA-C-restricted.

About this clonotype: As yet, its antigen is unknown.

V shed 0 bases and J 2 bases; nucleotides not matched to a gene: 10. The CDR3 runs 18 residues. Germline CDR1 reads MGHRA; CDR2 reads YSYEKL. Using its own MiXCR run on the reads, TCRdb lists one record per CDR3 protein. The sample includes 800,000 to 950,000 distinct CDR3 sequences, less than 35% of them seen just once. The sequencing used cultured CD8+ T cells from PBMCs, collected from culture after CMV antigen stimulation. V is TRBV4-1 and J is TRBJ2-7; TRBD1 matches 10 bases. This TCR was recovered from a human donor in good health (CMV status not recorded). Some clones in this sample may be carry-over from other donors' samples. The DNA of the CDR3 is TGCGCCAGCAGCCAAGATGTGGGGGGGACAGGGGAAACCTACGAGCAGTACTTC. This sequence encodes CASSQDVGGTGETYEQYF.